One and the same sample provided the 17 T cell receptor beta chains below, sequenced in a study of response to subunit inactivated influenza vaccine. TCRdb called the RT-PCR reads again in MiXCR, with one record for every CDR3 protein. In the table there are around 530,000 distinct CDR3 sequences, 15% to 20% of which are singletons. This sample comprised CD4+ T cells sorted from PBMCs, obtained roughly 24 months after vaccination. Receptors originate from a man between 50 and 75 years old who received an inactivated influenza vaccine.

This clonotype was observed at least ten times. This chain joins TRBV12-3 or TRBV12-4 and TRBJ2-7; D not resolved. Trimming removed 5 bases at V and 6 bases at J, with 14 bases between. CDR3 length: 13 residues. This CDR3 is CASSTGRVGEQYF. DNA for the CDR3: TGTGCCAGCAGTACCGGGCGCGTGGGCGAGCAGTACTTC.

The CDR3, as DNA: TGTGCCAGCATCACGGGAGGAGGAAAACTGTTTTTT. Encoded protein: CASITGGGKLFF. J is TRBJ1-4 and V is TRBV6-1; no firm D call. Trimming removed 7 bases from V and 10 bases from J, with 13 bases in between. The CDR3 is 12 residues long. Per germline, CDR1 MNHNS and CDR2 SASEGT.

This clonotype was seen a few times. V and J are TRBV7-2 and TRBJ2-5; D possibly corresponds to TRBD2 (6 bases). Trimming pared 7 bases from V and 5 bases from J, leaving 17 bases between. This CDR3 contains 14 residues. The germline CDR1 and CDR2 sequences are SGHTA and FQGNSA. The CDR3: CASKRDSPRETQYF. The CDR3 DNA reads TGTGCCAGCAAAAGGGACTCACCCCGTGAGACCCAGTACTTC.

This clonotype occurred a few times. The chain links TRBV4-3 to TRBJ2-2, with 13 bases that match TRBD2. Germline trimming cut 2 bases from V and 4 bases from J; bases unmatched to any gene: 10. The CDR3 runs 19 residues. From germline, CDR1 is LGHNA and CDR2 YSLEER. CDR3 loop: CASSQKGLAGNVGTGELFF. The DNA for the CDR3 is TGCGCCAGCAGCCAAAAGGGACTAGCGGGGAATGTGGGCACCGGGGAGCTGTTTTTT.

The chain employs TRBV28 and TRBJ1-6; unclear D gene. V lost 3 bases to trimming and J lost 7 bases, with 10 bases between them. The CDR3 sequence is 14 residues long. The germline V gene encodes CDR1 MDHEN and CDR2 SYDVKM. This CDR3 reads CASSLGVTNSPLHF. The CDR3 DNA sequence: TGTGCCAGCAGTTTGGGAGTTACCAATTCACCCCTCCACTTT.

This chain uses TRBV20-1 with TRBJ2-1; 9 bases are shared with TRBD1. Germline assignment: CDR1 DFQATT and CDR2 SNEGSKA (reference sequence). The CDR3 consists of 12 residues. The V gene end was trimmed by 8 bases and the J gene end by 7 bases; junction bases not matched to a gene: 6. The DNA of the CDR3 is TGCAGTACTCGGGACAGGGAAAATGAGCAGTTCTTC. It codes for CSTRDRENEQFF.

This clonotype has a count of ten or more. The chain links TRBV7-2 to TRBJ2-1, with D uncertain. This CDR3 region has 15 residues. The germline V gene has CDR1 SGHTA and CDR2 FQGNSA. V lost 1 base, J lost 4 bases, and 11 bases lay in between. In nucleotides, the CDR3 is TGTGCCAGCAGCTTAGGCGAGACCCTTTACAATGAGCAGTTCTTC. Amino acid sequence: CASSLGETLYNEQFF.

The chain has TRBV18 and TRBJ1-5, with a possible D match to TRBD1 (5 bases). V was trimmed by 4 bases and J by 3 bases, leaving 13 bases between them. The CDR3 extends over 15 amino acids. Germline CDR1 KGHSH, CDR2 LQKENI. CDR3 sequence: CASSRGTAYNQPQHF. The DNA for the CDR3 is TGTGCCAGCTCACGCGGGACTGCCTACAATCAGCCCCAGCATTTT.

The sample holds a few counts of this clonotype. The chain carries TRBV11-1 and TRBJ2-4; weak D call: TRBD2 (6 bases). The CDR3 contains 20 residues. Between the trimmed V and J ends, which lost 4 bases and 4 bases, there was a span of 29 bases. Germline-derived CDR1 and CDR2 are SGHAT and FQDESV (reference sequence). The DNA of the CDR3 is TGTGCCAGCAGCTCCCCGGGGCGGGATTTGGCCAGTACATTAAAAAACATTCAGTACTTC. Its protein product is CASSSPGRDLASTLKNIQYF.

This chain joins TRBV24-1 and TRBJ2-7; tentatively, D is TRBD1 (5 bases). V was pared by 3 bases and J by 3 bases, with 8 bases between. Germline V CDR1 and CDR2: KGHDR, SFDVKD. The CDR3 totals 13 residues. CDR3 sequence: CATSDGARYEQYF. The CDR3 DNA follows: TGTGCCACCAGTGATGGGGCCCGCTACGAGCAGTACTTC.

V and J are TRBV11-2 and TRBJ2-4, with 9 nucleotides matching TRBD1. Germline V gene lookup returns CDR1 SGHAT and CDR2 FQNNGV. V shed 5 bases and J 7 bases; nucleotides not matched to a gene: 12. CDR3 length: 16 residues. CDR3 amino acids: CASSTIPDRGGNIQYF. The CDR3 DNA follows: TGTGCCAGCAGCACCATCCCGGACAGGGGTGGGAACATTCAGTACTTC.

This rearrangement joins TRBV29-1 to TRBJ2-5, with a tentative D call TRBD1 (5 bases). The CDR3 is 12 amino acids. Deletions cut 4 bases from V and 3 bases from J, with 9 bases between. The germline V gene encodes CDR1 SQVTM and CDR2 ANQGSEA. The CDR3 DNA is TGCAGCGTTGTGCCAGGGAAAGAGACCCAGTACTTC. It yields the protein CSVVPGKETQYF. Full variable domain (remainder filled in from reference TRBV29-1 and TRBJ2-5): SAVISQKPSRDICQRGTSLTIQCQVDSQVTMMFWYRQQPGQSLTLIATANQGSEATYESGFVIDKFPISRPNLTFSTLTVSNMSPEDSSIYLCSVVPGKETQYFGPGTRLLVL.

This clonotype was found a few times. The DNA of the CDR3 is TGCGCCAGCAGCCCGGACCCAAGAAACTATGGCTACACCTTC. It codes for CASSPDPRNYGYTF. V is TRBV5-1 and J is TRBJ1-2, with D hard to call. In germline, CDR1 is SGHRS, CDR2 YFSETQ. Deletions cut 4 bases from V and 2 bases from J, with 12 bases between. The CDR3 is made up of 14 amino acids.

The chain is built from TRBV29-1 and TRBJ2-7, with 7 bases matching TRBD2. The length of the CDR3 is 12 residues. Germline V lookup: CDR1 SQVTM, CDR2 ANQGSEA. Germline trimming cut 4 bases from V and 5 bases from J; bases unmatched to any gene: 5. This CDR3 reads CSVGGSVDEQYF. CDR3 nucleotides: TGCAGCGTTGGCGGGAGCGTCGACGAGCAGTACTTC.

The chain couples TRBV6-2 or TRBV6-3 to TRBJ2-1, with 13 bases matching TRBD2. The germline gives CDR1 MNHEY, CDR2 SVGEGT. The CDR3 loop spans 15 amino acids. The junction had 7 bases not matched to a gene; V was cut back by 6 bases and J by 8 bases. The CDR3 nucleotides are TGTGCCAGCAGCCCCACTAGCGGGGGGGCGCATGAGCAGTTCTTC. It codes for CASSPTSGGAHEQFF.

The genes are TRBV10-1 and TRBJ2-3; the match to TRBD1 covers 8 bases. The CDR3 is 16 amino acids. Germline trimming cut 2 bases from V and 2 bases from J; bases unmatched to any gene: 6. CDR1 is WNHNN and CDR2 is SYGVQD in the germline V gene (reference sequence). The chain's CDR3 is CASSERDRSTTDTQYF. CDR3 nucleotides: TGCGCCAGCAGTGAGAGGGACAGGAGCACCACAGATACGCAGTATTTT.

The V call is TRBV6-1, the J call TRBJ1-5; unclear D gene. V gave up 4 bases and J gave up 2 bases, with 9 bases separating them. The CDR3 has 14 amino acids. Germline CDR1 and CDR2: MNHNS and SASEGT. CDR3 nucleotide sequence: TGTGCCAGCAGTGCCAGCAATGGCAATCAGCCCCAGCATTTT. Its protein is CASSASNGNQPQHF.